This entry concerns a single T cell receptor beta chain. Its specificity is not known. J lost 5 bases, V lost 3 bases, and 11 bases had no gene match. The germline V gene has CDR1 SGHTA and CDR2 FQGNSA. This CDR3 region has 16 residues. One entry per CDR3 protein, called by TCRdb with MiXCR from the reads. The data hold about 700,000 distinct CDR3 sequences, with around 30% observed a single time. This record comes from a study of T cell repertoires in cytomegalovirus infection. Study details: The authors used CMV epitopes that were HLA-C-restricted (recently identified) and HLA-B-restricted (well studied). The public TCR beta signatures pointed to both CMV infection and matching HLA type. Study findings and constraints: HLA-C-restricted CMV clonotypes gave the most frequent clonotype in two of eight donors. Carriers of CMV plus the relevant HLA were identified by cumulative public TCR beta family frequency.

The chain couples TRBV7-2 to TRBJ2-5, with 8 bases identical to TRBD2. This TCR came from a human donor in good health (CMV status not recorded). Some clones in this sample may be carry-over from other donors' samples. The specimen was cultured PBMCs, collected from culture after CMV antigen stimulation. CDR3 sequence reads: CASSLAAGAPGETQYF. As DNA, the CDR3 is TGTGCCAGCAGCTTGGCAGCGGGGGCGCCTGGCGAGACCCAGTACTTC.